The TCR beta chain under discussion was sequenced for a study of T cell changes during pregnancy in multiple sclerosis. Trimming pared 2 bases from V and 0 bases from J, leaving 13 bases between. This CDR3 has 15 amino acids. Germline lookup yields CDR1 SQVTM and CDR2 ANQGSEA. Assay: immunoSEQ multiplex PCR; the TCRdb copy retains only in-frame clones and omits some. Of 15,000 to 20,000 clones in the sample, roughly 91% were seen once. Only one count was recorded for this clone. The gene calls are TRBV29-1 and TRBJ1-1; D remains ambiguous. The source is a female donor in good health, enrolled as a control in a pregnancy study. Here the sequenced sample was CD4+ T cells from peripheral blood mononuclear cells, taken in the first trimester of pregnancy. Here the CDR3 reads CSVESGVGLNTEAFF. The CDR3 nucleotides read TGCAGCGTTGAATCCGGGGTCGGGTTGAACACTGAAGCTTTCTTT.